A single sample gave rise to the 7 T cell receptor beta chains below, sequenced in a study of control samples from healthy donors and cancer patients (dated by TCRdb to about 2020). Receptor libraries were prepared by the immunoSEQ multiplex PCR assay. TCRdb took this table from immuneACCESS and kept in-frame rearrangements with V and J called. Such tables lack part of the clones; where checked against another copy, unresolved V genes explain under half of the gap, and the rest is unexplained. This sample lists 95,000 to 150,000 clones; about 89% were detected once. The biggest ten clones account for about 2.7% of the sample. Sequenced input: blood. These receptor sequences come from a man in his 60s in good health.

The CDR3 here is CASSVDGTGGINNSPLHF. CDR3 nucleotides: TGTGCCAGCAGCGTAGACGGGACAGGGGGCATTAATAATTCACCCCTCCACTTT. V and J are TRBV9 and TRBJ1-6; TRBD1 matches 12 bases. Germline lookup yields CDR1 SGDLS and CDR2 YYNGEE. This CDR3 region has 18 residues. The junction had 6 bases not matched to a gene; V was cut back by 0 bases and J by 5 bases.

This chain links TRBV7-2 with TRBJ2-7; D is uncertain. The V and J ends lost 5 bases and 2 bases respectively, with 16 bases between them. The CDR3 has 15 residues. Germline assignment: CDR1 SGHTA and CDR2 FQGNSA. The CDR3 DNA reads TGTGCCAGCAGCCAGAGCACAACCCGAACCTACGAGCAGTACTTC. Its translation is CASSQSTTRTYEQYF.

The chain combines TRBV27 with TRBJ1-2, with TRBD1 matching over 10 bases. Per germline, CDR1 MNHEY and CDR2 SMNVEV (reference sequence). The V and J ends lost 8 bases and 8 bases, in that order; junction bases with no gene match: 8. The CDR3 spans 13 residues. CDR3 nucleotides: TGTGCCAGCGGTCGACAGGGGGCTGGAGGCTACACCTTC. Translation gives CASGRQGAGGYTF.

The J gene is TRBJ1-2, the V gene TRBV9; D gene uncertain. Trimming pared 5 bases from V and 1 base from J, leaving 9 bases between. Germline V gene sequence: CDR1 SGDLS, CDR2 YYNGEE. CDR3 length equals 13 residues. The chain's CDR3 is CASRGSDNYGYTF. The DNA of the CDR3 is TGTGCCAGCAGGGGGTCCGATAACTATGGCTACACCTTC. The complete variable domain, with remaining parts taken from reference TRBV9 and TRBJ1-2, reads DSGVTQTPKHLITATGQRVTLRCSPRSGDLSVYWYQQSLDQGLQFLIQYYNGEERAKGNILERFSAQQFPDLHSELNLSSLELGDSALYFCASRGSDNYGYTFGSGTRLTVV.

The rearrangement uses TRBV5-4 and TRBJ1-1, with D uncertain. Germline V lookup: CDR1 SGHNT, CDR2 YYREEE (reference sequence). Trimming removed 7 bases at V and 4 bases at J, with 11 bases between. The length of the CDR3 is 12 residues. CDR3 loop: CASLMAATEAFF. DNA of the CDR3: TGTGCCAGCTTAATGGCGGCCACTGAAGCTTTCTTT.

This chain joins TRBV27 and TRBJ1-1; no definite D call. This CDR3 comprises 14 residues. CDR1 and CDR2 from the germline V gene are MNHEY and SMNVEV (reference sequence). The V and J ends lost 0 bases and 2 bases respectively, with 7 bases between them. The CDR3 nucleotides are TGTGCCAGCAGTTTATCGTGGAGTAACACTGAAGCTTTCTTT. Amino acids: CASSLSWSNTEAFF.

This clone was recorded once. This sequence joins TRBV19 and TRBJ2-7; 8 nucleotides match TRBD1. The V segment lost 5 bases and the J segment 3 bases; nucleotides outside the gene matches: 9. The CDR3 runs 15 residues. The V gene's germline CDR1 is LNHDA and CDR2 SQIVND (reference sequence). The CDR3 here is CASSSDRVGDYEQYF. The CDR3 DNA follows: TGTGCCAGTAGTTCGGACAGGGTTGGAGACTACGAGCAGTACTTC.